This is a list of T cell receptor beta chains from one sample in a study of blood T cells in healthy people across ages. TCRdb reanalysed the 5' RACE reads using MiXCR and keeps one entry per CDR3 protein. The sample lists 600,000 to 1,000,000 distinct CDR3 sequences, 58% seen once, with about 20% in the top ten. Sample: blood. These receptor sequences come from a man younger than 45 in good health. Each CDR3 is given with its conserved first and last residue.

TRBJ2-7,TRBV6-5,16,CASSYSGGTDAYEQYF
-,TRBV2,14,CASSGTGEAYEQYF
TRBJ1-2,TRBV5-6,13,CATRALANYGYTF
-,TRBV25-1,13,CASRGTGPYEQYF
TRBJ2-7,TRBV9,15,CASSVAPQEVYEQYF
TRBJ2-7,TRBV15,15,CATSRGDSTLYEQYF
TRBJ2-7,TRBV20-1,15,CSAPPPEGSGYEQYF
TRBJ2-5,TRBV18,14,CASSPQTLKETQYF
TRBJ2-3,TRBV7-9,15,CASSSPVMGPRAQYF
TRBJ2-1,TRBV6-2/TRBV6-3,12,CASSLGACEQFF
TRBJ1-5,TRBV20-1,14,CSALRGERTQPQHF
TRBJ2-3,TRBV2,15,CASIRDIRPADTQYF
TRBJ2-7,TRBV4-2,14,CASSQSGSSYEQYF
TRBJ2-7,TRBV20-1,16,CSASLSGTSASYEQYF
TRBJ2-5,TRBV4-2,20,CASSQEGGSGNPPRQETQYF
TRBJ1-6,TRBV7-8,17,CASSISPGTGIGSPLHF
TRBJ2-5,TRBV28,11,CASSSSLGQYF
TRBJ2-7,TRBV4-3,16,CASSRDSGQGSYEQYF
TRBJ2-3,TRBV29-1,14,CSVAASGGTDTQYF
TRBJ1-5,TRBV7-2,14,CASSLTEQNQPQHF
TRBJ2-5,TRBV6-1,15,CASRDLAGPQETQYF
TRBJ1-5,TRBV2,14,CASREAFVNQPQHF
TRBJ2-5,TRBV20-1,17,CSARIWLTGDIGETQYF
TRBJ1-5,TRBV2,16,CASSDGRTEEGQPQHF
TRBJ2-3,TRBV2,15,CASSEAGGPGDTQYF
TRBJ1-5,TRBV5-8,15,CASSWEKGRGQPQHF
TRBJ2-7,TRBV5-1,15,CASSLDAPMNAEQYF
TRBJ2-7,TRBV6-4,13,CSLGLAGNYEQYF
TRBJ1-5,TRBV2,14,CASETGSSYQPQHF
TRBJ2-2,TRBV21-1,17,CASSPKEAERNTGELFF
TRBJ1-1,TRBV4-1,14,CASSQDLGGTEAFF
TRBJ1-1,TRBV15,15,CATSATARENTEAFF